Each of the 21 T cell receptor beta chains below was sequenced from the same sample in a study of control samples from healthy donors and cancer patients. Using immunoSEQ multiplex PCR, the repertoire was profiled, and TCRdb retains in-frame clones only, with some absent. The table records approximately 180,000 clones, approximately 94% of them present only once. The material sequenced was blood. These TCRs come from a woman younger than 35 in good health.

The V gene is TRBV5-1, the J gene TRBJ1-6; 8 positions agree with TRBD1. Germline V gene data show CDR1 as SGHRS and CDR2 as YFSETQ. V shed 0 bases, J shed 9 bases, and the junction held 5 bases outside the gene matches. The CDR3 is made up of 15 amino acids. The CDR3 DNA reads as TGCGCCAGCAGCTTGGCGGGCAGGGGGCTTTCACCCCTCCACTTT. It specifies CASSLAGRGLSPLHF.

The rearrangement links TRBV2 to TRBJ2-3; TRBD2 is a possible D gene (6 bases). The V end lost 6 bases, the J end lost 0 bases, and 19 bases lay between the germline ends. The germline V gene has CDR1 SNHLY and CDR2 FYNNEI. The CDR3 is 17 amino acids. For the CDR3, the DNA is TGTGCCAGCAGGGAGGCCCGGGACTCCACTAGCACAGATACGCAGTATTTT. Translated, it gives CASREARDSTSTDTQYF.

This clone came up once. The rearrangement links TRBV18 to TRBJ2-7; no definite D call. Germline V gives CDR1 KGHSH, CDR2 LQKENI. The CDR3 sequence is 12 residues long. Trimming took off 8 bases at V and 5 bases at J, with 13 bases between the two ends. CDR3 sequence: CASNTDQDEQYF. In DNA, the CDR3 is TGTGCCAGCAACACGGACCAGGACGAGCAGTACTTC.

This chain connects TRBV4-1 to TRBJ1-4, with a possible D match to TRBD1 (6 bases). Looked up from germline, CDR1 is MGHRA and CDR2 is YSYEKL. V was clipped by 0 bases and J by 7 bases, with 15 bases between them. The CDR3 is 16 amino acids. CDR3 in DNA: TGCGCCAGCAGCCAAGATCAAGGGGGGAACTTTGAAAAACTGTTTTTT. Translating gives CASSQDQGGNFEKLFF.

The CDR3 DNA sequence: TGTGCCAGCAGCCAAGCTTATACGCAGTATTTT. Its protein product is CASSQAYTQYF. J is TRBJ2-3 and V is TRBV3-1 (or the pseudogene TRBV3-2), with D unresolved. Deletions cut 1 base from V and 7 bases from J, with 3 bases between. The CDR3 runs 11 residues. Germline V gene data show CDR1 as LGHDT and CDR2 as YNNKEL (reference sequence).

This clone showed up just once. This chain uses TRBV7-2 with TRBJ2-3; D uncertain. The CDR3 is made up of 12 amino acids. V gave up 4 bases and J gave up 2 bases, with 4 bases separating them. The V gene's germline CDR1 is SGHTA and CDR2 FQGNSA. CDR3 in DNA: TGTGCCAGCAGCTCCAACACAGATACGCAGTATTTT. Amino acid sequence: CASSSNTDTQYF.

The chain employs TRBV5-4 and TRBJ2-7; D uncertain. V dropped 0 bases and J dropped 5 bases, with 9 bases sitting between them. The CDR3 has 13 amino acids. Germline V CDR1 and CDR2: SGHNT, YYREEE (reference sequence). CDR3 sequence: CASSLGQWDEQYF. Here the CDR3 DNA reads TGTGCCAGCAGCTTGGGGCAGTGGGACGAGCAGTACTTC.

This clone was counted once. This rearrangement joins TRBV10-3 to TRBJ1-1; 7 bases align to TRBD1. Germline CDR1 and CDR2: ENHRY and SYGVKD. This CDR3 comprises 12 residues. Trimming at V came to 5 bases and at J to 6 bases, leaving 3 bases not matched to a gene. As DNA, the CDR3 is TGTGCCATCAGTCGACAGGGCTCTGAAGCTTTCTTT. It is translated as CAISRQGSEAFF.

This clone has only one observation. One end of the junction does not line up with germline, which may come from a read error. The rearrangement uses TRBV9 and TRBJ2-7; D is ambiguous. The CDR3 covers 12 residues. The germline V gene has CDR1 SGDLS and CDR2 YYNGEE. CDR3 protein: CASSVVAQELYF. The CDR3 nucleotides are TGTGCCAGCAGCGTAGTCGCGCAGGAGCTGTACTTC. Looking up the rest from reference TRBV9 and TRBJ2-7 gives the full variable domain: DSGVTQTPKHLITATGQRVTLRCSPRSGDLSVYWYQQSLDQGLQFLIQYYNGEERAKGNILERFSAQQFPDLHSELNLSSLELGDSALYFCASSVVAQELYFGPGTRLTVT.

The CDR3 is CASSQEIGSGANVLTF. CDR3 sequence (DNA): TGCGCCAGCAGCCAAGAGATAGGCTCTGGGGCCAACGTCCTGACTTTC. The rearrangement links TRBV4-3 to TRBJ2-6, with no clear D. Trimming stripped 0 bases from V and 0 bases from J, with 6 bases between. This CDR3 has 16 amino acids. CDR1 is LGHNA and CDR2 is YSLEER in the germline V gene.

The DNA for the CDR3 is TGTGCCAGCAGCTTTTTTGGGGGGCGCGTAGATTCACCCCTCCACTTT. This encodes CASSFFGGRVDSPLHF. This rearrangement joins TRBV7-2 to TRBJ1-6; D possibly corresponds to TRBD1 (6 bases). Between the trimmed V and J ends, which lost 3 bases and 8 bases, there was a span of 17 bases. This CDR3 region has 16 residues. Germline V gives CDR1 SGHTA, CDR2 FQGNSA. The entire variable domain, with the rest obtained from reference TRBV7-2 and TRBJ1-6, is as follows: GAGVSQSPSNKVTEKGKDVELRCDPISGHTALYWYRQSLGQGLEFLIYFQGNSAPDKSGLPSDRFSAERTGGSVSTLTIQRTQQEDSAVYLCASSFFGGRVDSPLHFGNGTRLTVT.

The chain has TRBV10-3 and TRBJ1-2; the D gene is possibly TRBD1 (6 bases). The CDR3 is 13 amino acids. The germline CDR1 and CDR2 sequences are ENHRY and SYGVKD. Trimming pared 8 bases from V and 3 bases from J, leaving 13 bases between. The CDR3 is CAISLGADYGYTF. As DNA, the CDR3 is TGTGCCATCTCTCTGGGGGCGGACTATGGCTACACCTTC.

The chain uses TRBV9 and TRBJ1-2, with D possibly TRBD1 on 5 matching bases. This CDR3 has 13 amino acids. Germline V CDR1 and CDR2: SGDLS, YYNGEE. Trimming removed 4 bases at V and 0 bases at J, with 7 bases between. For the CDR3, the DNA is TGTGCCAGCAGCCCGACAGCTAACTATGGCTACACCTTC. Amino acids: CASSPTANYGYTF.

CDR3: CASSEYGQGASEAFF. In DNA, the CDR3 is TGCGCCAGCAGTGAGTATGGACAGGGGGCTTCTGAAGCTTTCTTT. This chain joins TRBV10-1 and TRBJ1-1; 11 nucleotides line up with TRBD1. This CDR3 comprises 15 residues. V dropped 1 base and J dropped 6; count of bases not matched to a gene: 4. CDR1 and CDR2 (germline): WNHNN, SYGVQD (reference sequence).

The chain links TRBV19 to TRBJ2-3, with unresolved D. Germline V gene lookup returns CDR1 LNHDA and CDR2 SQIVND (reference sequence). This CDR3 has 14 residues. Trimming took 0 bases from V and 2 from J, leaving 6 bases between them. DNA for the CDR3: TGTGCCAGTAGTATAGATCAGTTCACAGATACGCAGTATTTT. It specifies CASSIDQFTDTQYF.

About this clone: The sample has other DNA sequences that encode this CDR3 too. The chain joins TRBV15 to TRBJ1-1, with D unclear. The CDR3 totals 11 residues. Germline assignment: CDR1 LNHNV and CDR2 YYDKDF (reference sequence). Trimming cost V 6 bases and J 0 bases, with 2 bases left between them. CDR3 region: CATRLNTEAFF. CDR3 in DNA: TGTGCCACCAGGCTGAACACTGAAGCTTTCTTT.

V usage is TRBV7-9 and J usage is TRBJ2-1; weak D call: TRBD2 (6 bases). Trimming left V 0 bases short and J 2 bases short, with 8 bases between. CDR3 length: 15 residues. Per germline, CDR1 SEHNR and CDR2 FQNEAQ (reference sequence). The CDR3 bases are TGTGCCAGCAGCTTAGCGGGAGGAACCTACAATGAGCAGTTCTTC. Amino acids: CASSLAGGTYNEQFF. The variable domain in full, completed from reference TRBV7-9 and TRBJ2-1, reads DTGVSQNPRHKITKRGQNVTFRCDPISEHNRLYWYRQTLGQGPEFLTYFQNEAQLEKSRLLSDRFSAERPKGSFSTLEIQRTEQGDSAMYLCASSLAGGTYNEQFFGPGTRLTVL.

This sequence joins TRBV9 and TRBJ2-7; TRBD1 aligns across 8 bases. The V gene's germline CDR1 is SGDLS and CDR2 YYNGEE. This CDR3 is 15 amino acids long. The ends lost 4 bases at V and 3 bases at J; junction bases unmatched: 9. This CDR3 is CASSPQGASIYEQYF. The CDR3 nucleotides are TGTGCCAGCAGCCCCCAGGGGGCTTCGATCTACGAGCAGTACTTC.

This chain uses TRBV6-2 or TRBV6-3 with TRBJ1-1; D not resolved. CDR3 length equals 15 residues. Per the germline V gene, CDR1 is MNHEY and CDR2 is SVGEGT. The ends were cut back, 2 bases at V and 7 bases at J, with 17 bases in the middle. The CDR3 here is CASSYGSGILIEAFF. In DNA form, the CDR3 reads TGTGCCAGCAGTTACGGTTCGGGGATTCTTATTGAAGCTTTCTTT.

CDR3 loop: CASSSYRADTQYF. In nucleotides, the CDR3 is TGTGCCAGCAGCTCCTACAGGGCCGATACGCAGTATTTT. The chain links TRBV7-2 to TRBJ2-3; TRBD1 might be the D (6 bases). There are 13 residues in the CDR3. CDR1 SGHTA and CDR2 FQGNSA come from the germline V gene. V was clipped by 4 bases and J by 6 bases, with 11 bases between them.

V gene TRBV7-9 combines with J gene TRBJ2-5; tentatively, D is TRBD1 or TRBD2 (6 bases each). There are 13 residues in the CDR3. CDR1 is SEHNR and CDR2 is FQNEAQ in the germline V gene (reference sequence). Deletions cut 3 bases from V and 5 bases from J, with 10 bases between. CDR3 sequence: CASSFQGRETQYF. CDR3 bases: TGTGCCAGCAGCTTTCAGGGGAGGGAGACCCAGTACTTC.